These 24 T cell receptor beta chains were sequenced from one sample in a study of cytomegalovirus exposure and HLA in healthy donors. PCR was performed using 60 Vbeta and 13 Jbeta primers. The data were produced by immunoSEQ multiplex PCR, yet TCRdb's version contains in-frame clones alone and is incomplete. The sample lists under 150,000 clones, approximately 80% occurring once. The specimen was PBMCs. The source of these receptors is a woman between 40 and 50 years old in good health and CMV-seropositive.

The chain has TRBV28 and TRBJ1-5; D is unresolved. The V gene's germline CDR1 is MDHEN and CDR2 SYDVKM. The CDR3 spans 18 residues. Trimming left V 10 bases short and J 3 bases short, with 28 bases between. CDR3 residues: CATKGGMAGRAYNQPQHF. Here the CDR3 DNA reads TGTGCCACCAAAGGAGGTATGGCGGGGAGGGCTTACAATCAGCCCCAGCATTTT.

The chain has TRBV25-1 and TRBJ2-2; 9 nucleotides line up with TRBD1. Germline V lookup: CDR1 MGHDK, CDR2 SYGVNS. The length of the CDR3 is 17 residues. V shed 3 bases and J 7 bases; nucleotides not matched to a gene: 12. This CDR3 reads CASSDHSGTGSSGELFF. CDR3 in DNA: TGTGCCAGCAGTGATCACTCCGGGACAGGGAGTAGCGGGGAGCTGTTTTTT.

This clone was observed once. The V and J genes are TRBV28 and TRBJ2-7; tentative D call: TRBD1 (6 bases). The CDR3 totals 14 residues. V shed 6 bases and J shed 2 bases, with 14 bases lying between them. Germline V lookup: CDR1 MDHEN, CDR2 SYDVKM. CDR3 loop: CASRSGVATYEQYF. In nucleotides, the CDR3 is TGTGCCAGCAGGTCAGGGGTGGCGACCTACGAGCAGTACTTC.

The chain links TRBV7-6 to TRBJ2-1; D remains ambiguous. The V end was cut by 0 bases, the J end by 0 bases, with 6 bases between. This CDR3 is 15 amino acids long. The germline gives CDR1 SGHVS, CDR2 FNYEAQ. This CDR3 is CASSLAPGSYNEQFF. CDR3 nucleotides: TGTGCCAGCAGCTTAGCCCCGGGCTCCTACAATGAGCAGTTCTTC. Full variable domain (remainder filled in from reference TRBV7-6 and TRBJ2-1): GAGVSQSPRYKVTKRGQDVALRCDPISGHVSLYWYRQALGQGPEFLTYFNYEAQQDKSGLPNDRFSAERPEGSISTLTIQRTEQRDSAMYRCASSLAPGSYNEQFFGPGTRLTVL.

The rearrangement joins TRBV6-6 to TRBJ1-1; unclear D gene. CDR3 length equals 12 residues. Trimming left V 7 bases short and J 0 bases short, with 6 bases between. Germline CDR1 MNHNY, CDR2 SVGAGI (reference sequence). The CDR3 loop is CASTFVNTEAFF. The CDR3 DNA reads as TGTGCCAGCACCTTCGTGAACACTGAAGCTTTCTTT.

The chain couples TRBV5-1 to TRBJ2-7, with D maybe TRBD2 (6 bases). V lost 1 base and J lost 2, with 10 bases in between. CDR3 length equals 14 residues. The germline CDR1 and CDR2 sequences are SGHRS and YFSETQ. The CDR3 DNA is TGCGCCAGCAGCTTGCGGCTAGCGCCCTACGAGCAGTACTTC. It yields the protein CASSLRLAPYEQYF.

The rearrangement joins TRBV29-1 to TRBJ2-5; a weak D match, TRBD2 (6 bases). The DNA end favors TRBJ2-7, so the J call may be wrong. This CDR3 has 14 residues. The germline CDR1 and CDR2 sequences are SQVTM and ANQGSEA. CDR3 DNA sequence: TGCAGCGTTGAAGATTCGAGGGGAGGCTACGAGCAGTACTTC. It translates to CSVEDSRGGYEQYF.

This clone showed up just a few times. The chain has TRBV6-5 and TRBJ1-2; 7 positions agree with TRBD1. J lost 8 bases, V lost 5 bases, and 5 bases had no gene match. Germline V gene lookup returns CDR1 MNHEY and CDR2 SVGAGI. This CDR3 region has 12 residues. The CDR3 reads CASSKQTGGYTF. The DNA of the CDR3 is TGTGCCAGCAGTAAACAGACAGGGGGCTACACCTTC.

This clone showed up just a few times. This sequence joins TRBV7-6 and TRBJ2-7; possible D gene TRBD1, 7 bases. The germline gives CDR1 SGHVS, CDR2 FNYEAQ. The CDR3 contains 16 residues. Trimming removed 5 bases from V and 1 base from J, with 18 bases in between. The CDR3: CASSLRGAGASYEQYF. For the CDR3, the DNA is TGTGCCAGCAGCCTCAGGGGGGCAGGGGCTTCCTACGAGCAGTACTTC.

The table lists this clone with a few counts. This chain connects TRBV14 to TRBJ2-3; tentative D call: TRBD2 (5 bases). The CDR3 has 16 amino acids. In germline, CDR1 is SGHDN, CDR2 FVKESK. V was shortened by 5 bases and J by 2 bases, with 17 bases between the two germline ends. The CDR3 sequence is CASSENFYGNTDTQYF. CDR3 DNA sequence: TGTGCCAGCAGCGAGAACTTTTACGGGAACACAGATACGCAGTATTTT.

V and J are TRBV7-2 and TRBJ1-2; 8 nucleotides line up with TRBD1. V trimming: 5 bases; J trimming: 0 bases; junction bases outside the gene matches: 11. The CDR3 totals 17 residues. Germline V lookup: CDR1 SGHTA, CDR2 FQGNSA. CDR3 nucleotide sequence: TGTGCCAGCAGCATACAGGGGGGGCCCCTCACTAACTATGGCTACACCTTC. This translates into CASSIQGGPLTNYGYTF.

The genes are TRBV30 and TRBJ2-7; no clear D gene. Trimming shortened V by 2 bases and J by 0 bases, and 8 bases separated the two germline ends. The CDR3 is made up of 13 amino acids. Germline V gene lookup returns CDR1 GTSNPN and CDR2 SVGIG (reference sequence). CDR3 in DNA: TGTGCCTGGAGTCCCCTGAGCTCCTACGAGCAGTACTTC. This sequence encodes CAWSPLSSYEQYF. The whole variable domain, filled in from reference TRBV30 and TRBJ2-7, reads SQTIHQWPATLVQPVGSPLSLECTVEGTSNPNLYWYRQAAGRGLQLLFYSVGIGQISSEVPQNLSASRPQDRQFILSSKKLLLSDSGFYLCAWSPLSSYEQYFGPGTRLTVT.

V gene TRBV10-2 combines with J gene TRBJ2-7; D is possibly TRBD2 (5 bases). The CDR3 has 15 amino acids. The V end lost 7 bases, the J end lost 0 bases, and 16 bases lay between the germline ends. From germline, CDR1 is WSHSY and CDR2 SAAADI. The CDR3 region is CASTRSAGDSYEQYF. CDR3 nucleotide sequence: TGCGCCAGCACGCGATCGGCGGGCGACTCCTACGAGCAGTACTTC.

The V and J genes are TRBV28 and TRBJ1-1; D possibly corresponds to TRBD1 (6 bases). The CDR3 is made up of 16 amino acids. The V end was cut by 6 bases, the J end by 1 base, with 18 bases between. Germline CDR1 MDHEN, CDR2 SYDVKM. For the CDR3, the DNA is TGTGCCAGCAGATCCGCCAAACAGGGATGGAACACTGAAGCTTTCTTT. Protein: CASRSAKQGWNTEAFF.

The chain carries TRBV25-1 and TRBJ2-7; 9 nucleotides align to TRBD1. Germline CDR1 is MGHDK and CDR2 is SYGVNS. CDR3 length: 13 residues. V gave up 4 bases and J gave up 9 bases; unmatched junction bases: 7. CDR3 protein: CASSAGQGLGQYF. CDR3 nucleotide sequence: TGTGCCAGCAGTGCCGGACAGGGGTTAGGGCAGTACTTC.

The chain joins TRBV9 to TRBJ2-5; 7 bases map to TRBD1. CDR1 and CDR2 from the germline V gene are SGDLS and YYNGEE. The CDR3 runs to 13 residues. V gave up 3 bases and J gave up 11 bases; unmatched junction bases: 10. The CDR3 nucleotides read TGTGCCAGCAGCGGACAGGGCTTGAGTGAGCAGTACTTC. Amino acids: CASSGQGLSEQYF.

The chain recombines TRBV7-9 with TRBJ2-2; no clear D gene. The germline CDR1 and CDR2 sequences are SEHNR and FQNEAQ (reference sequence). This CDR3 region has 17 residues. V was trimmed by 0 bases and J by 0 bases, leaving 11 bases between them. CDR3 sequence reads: CASSLALRRANTGELFF. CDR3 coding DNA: TGTGCCAGCAGCTTAGCGCTGAGGCGCGCGAACACCGGGGAGCTGTTTTTT.

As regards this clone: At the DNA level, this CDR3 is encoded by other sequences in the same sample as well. This CDR3 reads CASGTGNTEAFF. The CDR3 coding sequence is TGTGCCAGCGGGACAGGGAACACTGAAGCTTTCTTT. The chain carries TRBV2 and TRBJ1-1; 8 nucleotides agree with TRBD1. Germline-derived CDR1 and CDR2 are SNHLY and FYNNEI. V lost 8 bases to trimming and J lost 1 base; unmatched junction nucleotides: 0. The CDR3 loop spans 12 amino acids.

In DNA form, the CDR3 reads TGTGCCAGCAGTAGGACAGGGGGTCATGAAAAACTGTTTTTT. Encoded protein: CASSRTGGHEKLFF. The rearrangement links TRBV2 to TRBJ1-4; 10 bases align to TRBD1. The CDR3 loop spans 14 amino acids. J lost 6 bases, V lost 5 bases, and 3 bases had no gene match. The germline gives CDR1 SNHLY, CDR2 FYNNEI.

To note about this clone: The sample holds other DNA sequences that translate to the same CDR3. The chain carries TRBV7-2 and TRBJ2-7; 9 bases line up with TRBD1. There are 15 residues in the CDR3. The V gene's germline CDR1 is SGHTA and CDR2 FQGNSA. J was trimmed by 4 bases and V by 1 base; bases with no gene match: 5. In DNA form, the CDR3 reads TGTGCCAGCAGCTTAGGAACAGGGGGCGGTTACGAGCAGTACTTC. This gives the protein CASSLGTGGGYEQYF.

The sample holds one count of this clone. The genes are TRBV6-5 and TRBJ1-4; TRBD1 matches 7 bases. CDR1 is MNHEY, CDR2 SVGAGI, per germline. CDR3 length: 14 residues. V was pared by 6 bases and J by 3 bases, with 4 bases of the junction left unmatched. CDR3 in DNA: TGTGCCAGCAGGCTCGACAGGGCTAATGAAAAACTGTTTTTT. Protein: CASRLDRANEKLFF.

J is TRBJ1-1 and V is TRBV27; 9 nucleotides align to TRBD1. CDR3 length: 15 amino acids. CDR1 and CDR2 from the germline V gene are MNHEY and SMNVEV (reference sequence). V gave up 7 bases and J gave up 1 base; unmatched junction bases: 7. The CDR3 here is CASMGTGWENTEAFF. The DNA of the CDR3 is TGTGCCAGCATGGGGACAGGGTGGGAGAACACTGAAGCTTTCTTT.

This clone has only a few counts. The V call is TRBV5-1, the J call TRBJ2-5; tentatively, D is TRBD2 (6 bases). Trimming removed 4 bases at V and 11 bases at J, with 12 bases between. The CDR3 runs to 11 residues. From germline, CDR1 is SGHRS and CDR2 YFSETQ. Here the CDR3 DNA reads TGCGCCAGCAGCGACCTACGGGAGCAGTACTTC. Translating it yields CASSDLREQYF.

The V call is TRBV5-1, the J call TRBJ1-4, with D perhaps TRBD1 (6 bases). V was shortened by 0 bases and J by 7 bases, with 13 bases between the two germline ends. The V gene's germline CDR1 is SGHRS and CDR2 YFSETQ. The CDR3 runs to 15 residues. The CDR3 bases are TGCGCCAGCAGCTTGGAGCGGGGGGCAGGTGAAAAACTGTTTTTT. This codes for CASSLERGAGEKLFF.